This T cell receptor (beta chain) was identified in a study of naive and memory T cell subsets. This clonotype was found a few times. Its antigen is not known. The V gene's germline CDR1 is MDHEN and CDR2 SYDVKM. Trimming removed 4 bases at V and 5 bases at J, with 15 bases between. The CDR3 is 15 residues long. Study-level findings and limits: Over 95% of naive TCR sequences appeared only once after error correction, unlike memory subsets. Especially in CD8 cells, naive repertoires contained a few larger clonotypes, possibly CD45RA-re-expressing memory cells. Activation and differentiation may alter RNA-based TCR counts.

An equimolar mix of two oligonucleotides served as the beta constant-region primer for TRBC1 and TRBC2. Four rounds of PCR amplified the ligated cDNA using nested alpha and beta constant-region primers plus SP2. TCRdb re-called the UMI-ligation and nested PCR reads with MiXCR, one entry per CDR3 protein. The sample includes some 82,000 distinct CDR3 sequences, about 9.9% seen only once; the top ten take 1.2%. Cells stained for CD3, CD4, CD8, CD45RA and CD27 were sorted into four subsets. The gene calls are TRBV28 and TRBJ1-5, with D maybe TRBD1 (5 bases). This clonotype was obtained from a human donor in good health. The sample comprised naive CD8+ T cells from blood. CDR3 sequence reads: CASSYAGTDYQPQHF. The CDR3 DNA reads as TGTGCCAGCAGTTACGCCGGGACGGATTATCAGCCCCAGCATTTT.